This is a list of T cell receptor beta chains from one sample in a study of radiation and T cells in renal cell carcinoma. Sequencing was performed with immunoSEQ multiplex PCR; in TCRdb, only in-frame clones are kept and a portion is missing. This sample has 130,000 to 150,000 clones, with roughly 90% found just once. The specimen was blood, collected from a patient whose treatment included radiotherapy and nephrectomy. The receptors stem from a woman between 70 and 85 years old with renal cell carcinoma. Both conserved end residues are part of each CDR3. Fields, in order: clone size, J gene, V gene, CDR3 protein. Some rows have no size entry. The others give once, few or many, or a class for an expanded clone.

NA | TRBJ1-1 | TRBV30 | CAWAPQGWGTEAFF
NA | TRBJ2-4 | TRBV5-1 | CASREGAANIQYF
once | TRBJ1-1 | TRBV28 | CASRSDLATEAFF
NA | TRBJ2-1 | TRBV9 | CASSVSGASYNEQFF
NA | TRBJ2-3 | TRBV19 | CASSIMSGTDTQYF
NA | TRBJ2-7 | TRBV6-1 | CASHETTYSYEQYF
NA | TRBJ1-5 | TRBV6-5 | CASSYSGQVGQPQHF
NA | TRBJ2-1 | TRBV27 | CASRPTGYSYNEQFF
NA | TRBJ1-4 | TRBV6-1 | CASRRDRNEKLFF
NA | TRBJ2-5 | TRBV2 | CASFGQTQETQYF
NA | TRBJ1-5 | TRBV29-1 | CSVERWQGENQPQHF
NA | TRBJ1-2 | TRBV7-8 | CASSLEGNGYTF
NA | TRBJ2-1 | TRBV27 | CASSPRGTSGGRNEQFF